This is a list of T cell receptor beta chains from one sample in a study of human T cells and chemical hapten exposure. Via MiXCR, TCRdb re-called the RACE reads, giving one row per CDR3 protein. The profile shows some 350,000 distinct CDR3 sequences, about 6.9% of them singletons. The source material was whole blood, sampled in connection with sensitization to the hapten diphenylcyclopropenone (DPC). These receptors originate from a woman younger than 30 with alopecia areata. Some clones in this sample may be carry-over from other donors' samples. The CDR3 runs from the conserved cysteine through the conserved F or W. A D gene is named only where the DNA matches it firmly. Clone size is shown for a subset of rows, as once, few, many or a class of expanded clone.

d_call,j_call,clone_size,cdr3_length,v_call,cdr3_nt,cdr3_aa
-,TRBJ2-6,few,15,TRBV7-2,TGTGCCAGCAGCCCAGTAGGGGCTGGGGCCAACGTCCTGACTTTC,CASSPVGAGANVLTF
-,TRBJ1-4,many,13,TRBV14,TGTGCCAGCAGCGCGAACAGACGGGAAAAACTGTTTTTT,CASSANRREKLFF
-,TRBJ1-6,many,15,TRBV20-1,TGCAGTGCTAGACCACCGGGACGTTATAATTCACCCCTCCACTTT,CSARPPGRYNSPLHF
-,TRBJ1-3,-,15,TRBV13,TGTGCCAGCAGTGAACAGGGTCGGTCAGGAAACACCATATATTTT,CASSEQGRSGNTIYF
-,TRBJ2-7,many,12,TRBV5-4,TGTGCCAGCAGCCCCAAAGAGAACGAGCAGTACTTC,CASSPKENEQYF
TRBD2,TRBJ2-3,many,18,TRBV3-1,TGTGCCAGCAGCCAAGATGGGGCGGGGGGTCCCAGCACAGATACGCAGTATTTT,CASSQDGAGGPSTDTQYF
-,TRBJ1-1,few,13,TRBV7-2,TGTGCCAGCACACATACAGGGTACACTGAAGCTTTCTTT,CASTHTGYTEAFF
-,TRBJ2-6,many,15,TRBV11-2,TGTGCCAGCAGCTTTGCCAGATCTGGGGCCAACGTCCTGACTTTC,CASSFARSGANVLTF
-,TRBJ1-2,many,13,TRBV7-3,TGTGCCAGCTCCGCAGGGTCGGGCTATGGCTACACCTTC,CASSAGSGYGYTF
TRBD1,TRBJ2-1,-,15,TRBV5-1,TGCGCCAGCAGCTTGGGGACAGGGGACGTGAATGAGCAGTTCTTC,CASSLGTGDVNEQFF
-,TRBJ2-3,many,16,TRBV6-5,TGTGCCAGCAGTTACGGGGCCGCGGAGATAGCGGATACGCAGTATTTT,CASSYGAAEIADTQYF
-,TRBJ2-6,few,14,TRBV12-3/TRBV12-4,TGTGCCAGCAGTGTGGGCTCTGGGGCCAACGTCCTGACTTTC,CASSVGSGANVLTF
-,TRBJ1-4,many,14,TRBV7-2,TGTGCCAGCAGCTCGGAGCTGCGGGCTGAAAAACTGTTTTTT,CASSSELRAEKLFF
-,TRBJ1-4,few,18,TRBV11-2,TGTGCCAGCAGCTTAGAGGGGGCGGACCCTGCAACTAATGAAAAACTGTTTTTT,CASSLEGADPATNEKLFF
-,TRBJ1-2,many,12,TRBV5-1,TGCGCCAGCAGCTTGCGGGGCGATGGCTACACCTTC,CASSLRGDGYTF
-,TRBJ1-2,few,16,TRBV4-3,TGCGCCAGCAGCCAAGATAGGTCGCCTAGCGACTATGGCTACACCTTC,CASSQDRSPSDYGYTF
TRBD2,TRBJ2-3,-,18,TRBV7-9,TGTGCCAGCAGCTTAGGCCTAGCGGGGACGACCCGCACAGATACGCAGTATTTT,CASSLGLAGTTRTDTQYF
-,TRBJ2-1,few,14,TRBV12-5,TGTGCTAGTGGTTTATCGGGGGTAAACAATGAGCAGTTCTTC,CASGLSGVNNEQFF
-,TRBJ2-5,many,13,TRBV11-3,TGTGCCAGCAGCCCAGGACTGCAAGAGACCCAGTACTTC,CASSPGLQETQYF
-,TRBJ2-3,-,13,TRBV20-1,TGCAGTGCTAGAGCTCAGGGTGCAGATACGCAGTATTTT,CSARAQGADTQYF
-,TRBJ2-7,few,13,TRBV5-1,TGCGCCAGCAGCTCGGGGGCGGGTTACGAGCAGTACTTC,CASSSGAGYEQYF
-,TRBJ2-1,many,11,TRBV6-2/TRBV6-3,TGTGCCAGCAGTCGGGGAAGTGAGCAGTTCTTC,CASSRGSEQFF
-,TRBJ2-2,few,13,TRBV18,TGTGCCAGCTCACCACCTTCACGCGGGGAGCTGTTTTTT,CASSPPSRGELFF
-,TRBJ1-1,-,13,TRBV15,TGTGCCACCAGCAGAGATTATGGAGGTGAAGCTTTCTTT,CATSRDYGGEAFF
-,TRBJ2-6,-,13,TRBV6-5,TGTGCCAGCAGTTACGATAGGGCCAACGTCCTGACTTTC,CASSYDRANVLTF
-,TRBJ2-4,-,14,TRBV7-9,TGTGCCAGCAGCCAAAAGACAGAGAAAAACATTCAGTACTTC,CASSQKTEKNIQYF
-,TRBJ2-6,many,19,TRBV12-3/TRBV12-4,TGTGCCAGCAGTTTATCACTTGGCAGGGAAGGCTCTGGGGCCAACGTCCTGACTTTC,CASSLSLGREGSGANVLTF
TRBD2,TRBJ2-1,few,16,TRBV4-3,TGCGCCAGCAGCCAAGCCCAGGGAACGGGGGGATATGAGCAGTTCTTC,CASSQAQGTGGYEQFF
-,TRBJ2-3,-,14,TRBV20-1,TGCAGTGCTAGTGCAGAGGGGTTCACAGATACGCAGTATTTT,CSASAEGFTDTQYF
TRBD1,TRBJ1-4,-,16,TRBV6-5,TGTGCCAGCAGTTACTCAGGAGAGGGGGCAAGCGAAAAACTGTTTTTT,CASSYSGEGASEKLFF
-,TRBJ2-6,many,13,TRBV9,TGTGCCAGCAAGGACGTTGGGGCCAACGTCCTGACTTTC,CASKDVGANVLTF
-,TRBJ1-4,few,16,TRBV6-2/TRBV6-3,TGTGCCAGCAGTTCCTACTACTCGGCTCTTAATGAAAAACTGTTTTTT,CASSSYYSALNEKLFF
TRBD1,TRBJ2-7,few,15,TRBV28,TGTGCCAGCAGTCCGGACAGGGGGCAAGTCTACGAGCAGTACTTC,CASSPDRGQVYEQYF
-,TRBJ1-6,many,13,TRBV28,TGTGCCGGAGGCGCAGGGTATAATTCACCCCTCCACTTT,CAGGAGYNSPLHF
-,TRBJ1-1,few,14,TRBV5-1,TGCGCCAGCAGCACAGACGTTGAGGACACTGAAGCTTTCTTT,CASSTDVEDTEAFF
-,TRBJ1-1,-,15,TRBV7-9,TGTGCCAGCAGCTCCCTTACCGGGGTAAGAACTGAAGCTTTCTTT,CASSSLTGVRTEAFF
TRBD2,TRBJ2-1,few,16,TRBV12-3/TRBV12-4,TGTGCCAGCAGTTTAGGGGGAGCGGGGATATACAATGAGCAGTTCTTC,CASSLGGAGIYNEQFF
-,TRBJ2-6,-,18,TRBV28,TGTGCCAGCAGTTTATTAGCAGGGATAGCCTCTGGGGCCAACGTCCTGACTTTC,CASSLLAGIASGANVLTF
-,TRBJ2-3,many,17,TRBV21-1,TGTGCCAGCAGAAGACCCCTTAAGGCTAGCGGCACAGATACGCAGTATTTT,CASRRPLKASGTDTQYF
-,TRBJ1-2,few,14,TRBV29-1,TGCAGCGTTGACACATCGCGGCAGGGCTATGGCTACACCTTC,CSVDTSRQGYGYTF
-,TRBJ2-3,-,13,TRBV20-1,TGCAGTGCTGTTCTAAAAAGCACAGATACGCAGTATTTT,CSAVLKSTDTQYF
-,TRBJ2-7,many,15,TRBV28,TGTGCCAGCAGCCCTGGGAGTACGGGCTCCTACGAGCAGTACTTC,CASSPGSTGSYEQYF
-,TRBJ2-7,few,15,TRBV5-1,TGCGCCAGCAGCTTGGTGGCAGGGAGACCCTACGAGCAGTACTTC,CASSLVAGRPYEQYF
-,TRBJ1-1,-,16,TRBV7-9,TGTGCCAGCAGCTTAGGAATCGGGGAGTCTCAGCCTGAAGCTTTCTTT,CASSLGIGESQPEAFF
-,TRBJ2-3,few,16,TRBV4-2,TGTGCCAGCAGCCAAGATCCGGGGGGCAAAGGGGATACGCAGTATTTT,CASSQDPGGKGDTQYF
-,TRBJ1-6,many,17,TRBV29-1,TGCAGCGTTGAATTAGGTCAGAACCCTTCCTATAATTCACCCCTCCACTTT,CSVELGQNPSYNSPLHF
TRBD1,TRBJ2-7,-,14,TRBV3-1,TGTGCCAGCAGCCAAGAAGGGACAGCCTACGAGCAGTACTTC,CASSQEGTAYEQYF